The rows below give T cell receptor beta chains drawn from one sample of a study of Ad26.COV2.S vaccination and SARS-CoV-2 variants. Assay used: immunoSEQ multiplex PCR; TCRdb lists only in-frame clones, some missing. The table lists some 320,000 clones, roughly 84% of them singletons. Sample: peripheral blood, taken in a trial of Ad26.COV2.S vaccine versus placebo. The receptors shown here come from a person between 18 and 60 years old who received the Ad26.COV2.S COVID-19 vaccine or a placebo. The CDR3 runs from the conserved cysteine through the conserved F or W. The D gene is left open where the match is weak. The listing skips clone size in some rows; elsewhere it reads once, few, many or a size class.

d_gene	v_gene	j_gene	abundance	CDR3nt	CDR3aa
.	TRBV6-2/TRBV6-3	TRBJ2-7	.	TGTGCCAGCAGTTACCAGGCAGGGACAAACGAGCAGTACTTC	CASSYQAGTNEQYF
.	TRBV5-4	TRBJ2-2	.	TGTGCCAGCAGCTTGGGCGGATATTATGGTGGGGGGACCGGGGAGCTGTTTTTT	CASSLGGYYGGGTGELFF
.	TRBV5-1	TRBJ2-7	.	TGCGCCAGCAGCTTAAGGAACTCCTACGAGCAGTACTTC	CASSLRNSYEQYF
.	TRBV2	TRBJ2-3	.	TGTGCCAGCAGTTTAATAGGGGGATACACAGATACGCAGTATTTT	CASSLIGGYTDTQYF
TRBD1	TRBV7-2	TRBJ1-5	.	TGTGCCAGCAGCCCCAGACAGGGGAGACAGCCCCAGCATTTT	CASSPRQGRQPQHF
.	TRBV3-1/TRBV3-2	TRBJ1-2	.	TGTGCCAGCAGCCAAGGGGGCAGTGCCGTGAGCGATGGCTACACCTTC	CASSQGGSAVSDGYTF
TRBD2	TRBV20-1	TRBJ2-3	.	TGCAGTGCTAGTTCGGGGAGCGGGGGGGACACAGATACGCAGTATTTT	CSASSGSGGDTDTQYF
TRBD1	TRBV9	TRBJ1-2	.	TGTGCCAGCAGCGTAGGGGGACAGGGCTCGGCTGGCTACACCTTC	CASSVGGQGSAGYTF
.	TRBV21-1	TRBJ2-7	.	TGTGCCAGCAGCAAAGGCCCCGACTCAGTCCACGAGCAGTACTTC	CASSKGPDSVHEQYF
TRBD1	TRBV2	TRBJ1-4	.	TGTGCCGGTCAAAGGGGGCGGGATGAAAAACTGTTTTTT	CAGQRGRDEKLFF
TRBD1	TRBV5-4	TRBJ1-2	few	TGTGCCAGCAGCTGGAAGCCCGGGACAGGGGCTCATGGCTACACCTTC	CASSWKPGTGAHGYTF
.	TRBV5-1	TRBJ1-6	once	TGCGCCAGCAGCTTGCCAGGGGATAATTCACCCCTCCACTTT	CASSLPGDNSPLHF
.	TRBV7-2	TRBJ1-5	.	TGTGCCAGCAGCTCGTACGGCAATCAGCCCCAGCATTTT	CASSSYGNQPQHF
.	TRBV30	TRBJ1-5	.	TGTGCCTGGAGTTTGCGTGGCTATAGCAATCAGCCCCAGCATTTT	CAWSLRGYSNQPQHF
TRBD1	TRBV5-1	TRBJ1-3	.	TGCGCCAGCAGCTTGGGCAGGGGGCTAGATGGAAACACCATATATTTT	CASSLGRGLDGNTIYF
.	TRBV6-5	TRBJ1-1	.	TGTGCCAGCAGTCAAAGGGGAACTGAAGCTTTCTTT	CASSQRGTEAFF
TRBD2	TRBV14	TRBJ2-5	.	TGTGCCAGCAGCCGACAACTAGCGGGGGGGCCGAAAGAGACCCAGTACTTC	CASSRQLAGGPKETQYF